This T cell receptor (beta chain) is drawn from a study of blood T cell repertoires in COVID-19. Study in general: Samples representing acute and convalescent COVID-19 were sourced from the United States, Italy and Spain. T cells, B-cell-depleted T cells, or PBMCs provided the cDNA or gDNA that served as material.

CDR3 length equals 15 residues. The V gene lost 0 bases and the J gene lost 1 base, with 10 bases spanning the gap. CDR1 and CDR2 from the germline V gene are SGDLS and YYNGEE. The assay was immunoSEQ multiplex PCR, and TCRdb's table has in-frame clones only and misses some. The data hold around 100,000 clones, with around four fifths observed a single time. Sequencing used peripheral blood. This receptor was obtained from a woman aged 70-85 years with acute or convalescent COVID-19. This chain joins TRBV9 and TRBJ2-5, with D uncertain. CDR3 protein: CASSVDALFQETQYF. The CDR3 DNA reads as TGTGCCAGCAGCGTAGATGCACTTTTCCAAGAGACCCAGTACTTC.